The T cell receptor (beta chain) described here comes from a study of T cells in Graves' hyperthyroidism and ophthalmopathy. This clonotype was seen a few times. TCR beta CDR3 region amplification was performed from RNA transcripts. A first-round RT-PCR of the TCR CDR3 used the HTBI primer set. TCRdb processed the multiplex PCR reads anew with MiXCR; each CDR3 protein has one entry. This table has roughly 520,000 distinct CDR3 sequences, approximately 25% appearing once. Trimming removed 2 bases from V and 7 bases from J; junction bases left unmatched: 7. CDR1 and CDR2 (germline): WSHSY, SAAADI. This CDR3 has 14 residues.

The gene calls are TRBV10-2 and TRBJ2-7; 8 bases align to TRBD2. This clonotype was obtained from a woman in her thirties with Graves' ophthalmopathy. The sequencing sample was made of blood. The CDR3 DNA sequence: TGCGCCAGCAGTGAGGACGGGGGGGCACGAGAGCAGTACTTC. This gives the protein CASSEDGGAREQYF.